This TCR beta chain is from a study of response to subunit inactivated influenza vaccine. This clonotype was found a few times. What it binds is unknown. Study results and limitations: The authors suggested that every seasonal influenza vaccination recruits few new T cells.

TCRdb analysed the RT-PCR reads with MiXCR anew, one entry per CDR3 protein. Of 430,000 or so distinct CDR3 sequences listed, 9.5% to 13% are singletons. Germline assignment: CDR1 LGHNA and CDR2 YNFKEQ. V gave up 0 bases and J gave up 0 bases, with 17 bases separating them. CDR3 size: 19 residues. Source: PBMCs from blood, taken roughly 47 days after vaccination. The TCR originated in a man aged 50 or older who received an inactivated influenza vaccine. The chain joins TRBV4-2 to TRBJ1-4; TRBD1 might be the D (5 bases). CDR3 nucleotide sequence: TGTGCCAGCAGCCAAGACGCGGGGGGGAGTCCAGCAACTAATGAAAAACTGTTTTTT. Translation gives CASSQDAGGSPATNEKLFF.